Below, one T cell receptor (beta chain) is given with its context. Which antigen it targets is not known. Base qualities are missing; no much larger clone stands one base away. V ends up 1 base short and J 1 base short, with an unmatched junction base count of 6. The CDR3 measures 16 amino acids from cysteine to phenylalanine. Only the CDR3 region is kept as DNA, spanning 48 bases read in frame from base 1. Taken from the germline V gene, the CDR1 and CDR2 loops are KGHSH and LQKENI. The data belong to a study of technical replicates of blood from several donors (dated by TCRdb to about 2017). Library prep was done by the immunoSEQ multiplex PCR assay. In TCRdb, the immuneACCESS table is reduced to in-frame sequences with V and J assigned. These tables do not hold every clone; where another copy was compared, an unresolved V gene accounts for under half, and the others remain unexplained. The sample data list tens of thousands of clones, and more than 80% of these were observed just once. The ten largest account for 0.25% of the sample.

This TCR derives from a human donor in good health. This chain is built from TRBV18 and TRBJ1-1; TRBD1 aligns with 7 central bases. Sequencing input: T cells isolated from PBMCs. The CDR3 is CASSPLEGAGNTEAFF. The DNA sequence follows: TGTGCCAGCTCACCACTAGAGGGGGCAGGGAACACTGAAGCTTTCTTT.